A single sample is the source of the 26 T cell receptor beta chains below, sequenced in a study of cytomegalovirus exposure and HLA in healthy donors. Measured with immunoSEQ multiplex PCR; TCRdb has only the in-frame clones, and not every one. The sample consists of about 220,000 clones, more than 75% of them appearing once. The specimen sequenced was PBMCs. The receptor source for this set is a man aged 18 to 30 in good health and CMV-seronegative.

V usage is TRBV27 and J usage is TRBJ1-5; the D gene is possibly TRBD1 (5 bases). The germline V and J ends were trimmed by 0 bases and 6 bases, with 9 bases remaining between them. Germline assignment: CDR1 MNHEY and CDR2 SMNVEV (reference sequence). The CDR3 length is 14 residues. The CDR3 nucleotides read TGTGCCAGCAGTTTATCCAGGGAGGGTCAGCCCCAGCATTTT. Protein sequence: CASSLSREGQPQHF.

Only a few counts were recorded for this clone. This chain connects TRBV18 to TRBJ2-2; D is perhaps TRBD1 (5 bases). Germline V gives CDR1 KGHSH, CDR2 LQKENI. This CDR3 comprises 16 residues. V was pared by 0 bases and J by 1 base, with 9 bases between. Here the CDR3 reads CASSPPDSQNTGELFF. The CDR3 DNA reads TGTGCCAGCTCACCACCAGACAGTCAGAACACCGGGGAGCTGTTTTTT. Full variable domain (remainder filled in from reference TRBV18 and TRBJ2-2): NAGVMQNPRHLVRRRGQEARLRCSPMKGHSHVYWYRQLPEEGLKFMVYLQKENIIDESGMPKERFSAEFPKEGPSILRIQQVVRGDSAAYFCASSPPDSQNTGELFFGEGSRLTVL.

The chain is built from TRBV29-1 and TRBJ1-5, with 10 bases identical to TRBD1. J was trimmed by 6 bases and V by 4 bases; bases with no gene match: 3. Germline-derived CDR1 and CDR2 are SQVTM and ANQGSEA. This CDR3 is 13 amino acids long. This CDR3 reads CSVGDRGRQPQHF. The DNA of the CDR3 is TGCAGCGTTGGAGACAGGGGGCGTCAGCCCCAGCATTTT.

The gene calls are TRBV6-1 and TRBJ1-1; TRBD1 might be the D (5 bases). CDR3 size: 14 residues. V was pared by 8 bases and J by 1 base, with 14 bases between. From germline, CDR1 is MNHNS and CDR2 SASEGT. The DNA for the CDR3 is TGTGCCAGCTTAGTGGGAACAGGGAACACTGAAGCTTTCTTT. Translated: CASLVGTGNTEAFF.

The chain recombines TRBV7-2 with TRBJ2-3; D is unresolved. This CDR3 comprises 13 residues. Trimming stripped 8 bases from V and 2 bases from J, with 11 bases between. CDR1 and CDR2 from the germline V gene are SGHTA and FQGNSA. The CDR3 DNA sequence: TGTGCCAGCTCCGACTCCCACACAGATACGCAGTATTTT. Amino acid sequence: CASSDSHTDTQYF.

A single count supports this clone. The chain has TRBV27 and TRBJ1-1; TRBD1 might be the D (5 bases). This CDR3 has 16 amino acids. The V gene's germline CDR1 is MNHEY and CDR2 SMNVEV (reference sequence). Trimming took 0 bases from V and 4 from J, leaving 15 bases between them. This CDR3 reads CASSLSPFGGGTEAFF. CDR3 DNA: TGTGCCAGCAGTTTATCCCCCTTTGGGGGGGGCACTGAAGCTTTCTTT.

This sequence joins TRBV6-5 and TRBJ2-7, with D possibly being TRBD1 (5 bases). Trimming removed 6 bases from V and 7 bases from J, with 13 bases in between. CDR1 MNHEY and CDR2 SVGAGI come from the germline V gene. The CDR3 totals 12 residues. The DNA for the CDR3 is TGTGCCAGCAGCCATGACAGTGGGGAGCAGTACTTC. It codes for CASSHDSGEQYF.

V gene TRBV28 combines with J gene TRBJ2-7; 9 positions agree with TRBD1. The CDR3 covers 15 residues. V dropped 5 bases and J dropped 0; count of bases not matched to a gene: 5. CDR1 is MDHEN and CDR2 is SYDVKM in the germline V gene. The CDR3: CASSIGTGSSYEQYF. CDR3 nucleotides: TGTGCCAGCAGTATCGGGACAGGGAGCTCCTACGAGCAGTACTTC.

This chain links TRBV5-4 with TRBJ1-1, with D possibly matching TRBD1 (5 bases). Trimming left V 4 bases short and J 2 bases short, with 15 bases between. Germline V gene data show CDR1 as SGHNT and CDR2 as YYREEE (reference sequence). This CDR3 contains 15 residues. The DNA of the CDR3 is TGTGCCAGCAGCCCTCGAAAAGGGGCTAACACTGAAGCTTTCTTT. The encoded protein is CASSPRKGANTEAFF.

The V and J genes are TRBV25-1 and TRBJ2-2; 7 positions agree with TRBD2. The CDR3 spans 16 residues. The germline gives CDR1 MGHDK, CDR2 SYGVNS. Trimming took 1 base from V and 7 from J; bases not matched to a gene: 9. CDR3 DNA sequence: TGTGCCAGCAGTGAATCGGGGGGAGGGCCGGACGGGGAGCTGTTTTTT. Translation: CASSESGGGPDGELFF.

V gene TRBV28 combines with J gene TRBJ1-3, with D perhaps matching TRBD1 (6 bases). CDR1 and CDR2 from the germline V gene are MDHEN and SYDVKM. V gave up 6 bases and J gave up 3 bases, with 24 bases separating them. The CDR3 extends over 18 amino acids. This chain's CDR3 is CASSFPGLRGFRGNTIYF. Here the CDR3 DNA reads TGTGCCAGCAGCTTCCCGGGACTAAGGGGGTTCCGTGGAAACACCATATATTTT.

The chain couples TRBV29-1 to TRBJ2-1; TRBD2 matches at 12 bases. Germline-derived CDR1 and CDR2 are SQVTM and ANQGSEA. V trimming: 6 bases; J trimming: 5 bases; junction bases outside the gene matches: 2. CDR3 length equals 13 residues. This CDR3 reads CSVGTSGHNEQFF. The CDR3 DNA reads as TGCAGCGTAGGGACTAGCGGGCACAATGAGCAGTTCTTC.

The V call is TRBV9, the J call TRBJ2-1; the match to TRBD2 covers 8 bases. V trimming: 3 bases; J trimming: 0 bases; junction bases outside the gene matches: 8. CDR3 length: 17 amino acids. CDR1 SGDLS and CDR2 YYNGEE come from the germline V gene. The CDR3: CASSAYAGGHSYNEQFF. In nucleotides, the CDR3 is TGTGCCAGCAGCGCCTACGCGGGGGGCCACTCCTACAATGAGCAGTTCTTC.

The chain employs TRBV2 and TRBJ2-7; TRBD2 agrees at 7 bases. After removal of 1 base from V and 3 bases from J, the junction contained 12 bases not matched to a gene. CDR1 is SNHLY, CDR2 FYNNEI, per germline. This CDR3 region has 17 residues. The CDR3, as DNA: TGTGCCAGCAGTGAAGTGGGCCGACTAGCTCAGAGCTACGAGCAGTACTTC. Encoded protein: CASSEVGRLAQSYEQYF. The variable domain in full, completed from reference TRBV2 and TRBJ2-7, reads EPEVTQTPSHQVTQMGQEVILRCVPISNHLYFYWYRQILGQKVEFLVSFYNNEISEKSEIFDDQFSVERPDGSNFTLKIRSTKLEDSAMYFCASSEVGRLAQSYEQYFGPGTRLTVT.

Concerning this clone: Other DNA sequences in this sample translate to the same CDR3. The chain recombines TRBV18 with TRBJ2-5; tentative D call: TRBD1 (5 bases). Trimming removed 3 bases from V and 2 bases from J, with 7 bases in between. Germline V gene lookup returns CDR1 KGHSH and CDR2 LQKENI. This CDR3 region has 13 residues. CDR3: CASSPAGQETQYF. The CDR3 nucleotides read TGTGCCAGCTCACCGGCAGGGCAAGAGACCCAGTACTTC.

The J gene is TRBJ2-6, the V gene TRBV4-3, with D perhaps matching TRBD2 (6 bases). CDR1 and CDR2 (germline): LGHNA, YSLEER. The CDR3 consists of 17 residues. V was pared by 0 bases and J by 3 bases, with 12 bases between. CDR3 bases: TGCGCCAGCAGCCAAGATACCCGGGAGTATGGGGCCAACGTCCTGACTTTC. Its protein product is CASSQDTREYGANVLTF.

CDR3 nucleotides: TGTGCCAGCAGTCCTGGACTAGCGTTTGAGACCCAGTACTTC. Protein sequence: CASSPGLAFETQYF. The rearrangement links TRBV6-5 to TRBJ2-5; TRBD2 matches at 9 bases. In germline, CDR1 is MNHEY, CDR2 SVGAGI. CDR3 length: 14 amino acids. V trimming: 5 bases; J trimming: 5 bases; junction bases outside the gene matches: 6.

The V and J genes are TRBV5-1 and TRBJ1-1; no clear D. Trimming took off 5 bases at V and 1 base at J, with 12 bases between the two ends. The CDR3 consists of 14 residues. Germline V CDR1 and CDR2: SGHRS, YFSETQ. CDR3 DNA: TGCGCCAGCAGGGAGGGCGGCTCGAACACTGAAGCTTTCTTT. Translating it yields CASREGGSNTEAFF.

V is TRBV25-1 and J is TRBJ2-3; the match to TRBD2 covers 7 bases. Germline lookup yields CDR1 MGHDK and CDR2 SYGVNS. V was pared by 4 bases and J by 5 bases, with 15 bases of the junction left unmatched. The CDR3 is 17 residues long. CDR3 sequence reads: CASSANRGTSVVDTQYF. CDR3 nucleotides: TGTGCCAGCAGTGCAAACCGAGGAACTAGCGTAGTAGATACGCAGTATTTT.

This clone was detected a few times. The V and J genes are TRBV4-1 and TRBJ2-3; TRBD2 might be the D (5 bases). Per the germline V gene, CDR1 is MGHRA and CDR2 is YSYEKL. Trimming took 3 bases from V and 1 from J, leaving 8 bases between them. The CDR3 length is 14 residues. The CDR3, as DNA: TGCGCCAGCAGCCAGCTAGCCCGCACAGATACGCAGTATTTT. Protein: CASSQLARTDTQYF.

The CDR3 DNA sequence: TGCGCCAGCGACTACCGGGACAGGGGTTCAGATACGCAGTATTTT. Translated, it gives CASDYRDRGSDTQYF. The rearrangement joins TRBV23-1 to TRBJ2-3; 10 bases agree with TRBD1. TRBV23-1 is an open reading frame, and its role is uncertain. CDR3 length: 15 amino acids. Trimming at V came to 8 bases and at J to 4 bases, leaving 9 bases not matched to a gene.

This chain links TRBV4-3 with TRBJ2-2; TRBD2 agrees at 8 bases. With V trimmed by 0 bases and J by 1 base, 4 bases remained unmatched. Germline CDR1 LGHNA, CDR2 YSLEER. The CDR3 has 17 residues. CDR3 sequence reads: CASSQDLTSGNTGELFF. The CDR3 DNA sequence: TGCGCCAGCAGCCAAGATCTAACTAGCGGGAACACCGGGGAGCTGTTTTTT.

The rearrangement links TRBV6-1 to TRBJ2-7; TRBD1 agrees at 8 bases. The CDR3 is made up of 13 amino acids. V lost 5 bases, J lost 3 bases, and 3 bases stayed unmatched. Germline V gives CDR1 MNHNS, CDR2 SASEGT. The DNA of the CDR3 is TGTGCCAGCAGTAGACAGGGGCGCTACGAGCAGTACTTC. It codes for CASSRQGRYEQYF.

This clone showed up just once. The CDR3 coding sequence is TGTGCCAGCAGTGGGGACAGGGAAGAGACCCAGTACTTC. Translated: CASSGDREETQYF. This rearrangement joins TRBV6-1 to TRBJ2-5, with 9 bases identical to TRBD1. V gave up 4 bases and J gave up 3 bases; unmatched junction bases: 0. The CDR3 covers 13 residues. CDR1 MNHNS and CDR2 SASEGT come from the germline V gene.

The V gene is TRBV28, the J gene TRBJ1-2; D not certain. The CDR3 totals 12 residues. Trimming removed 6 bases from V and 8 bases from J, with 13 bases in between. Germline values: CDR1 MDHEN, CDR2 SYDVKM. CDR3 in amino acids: CASSSGVRGYTF. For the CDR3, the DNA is TGTGCCAGCAGCTCCGGGGTTAGGGGCTACACCTTC.

The CDR3 loop reads CASSSKLAGEYEQYF. In nucleotides, the CDR3 is TGCGCCAGCAGCTCGAAACTAGCGGGGGAATACGAGCAGTACTTC. This sequence joins TRBV5-1 and TRBJ2-7, with 11 bases that match TRBD2. Germline V gives CDR1 SGHRS, CDR2 YFSETQ. V gave up 3 bases and J gave up 4 bases; unmatched junction bases: 6. This CDR3 comprises 15 residues. The complete variable domain, with remaining parts taken from reference TRBV5-1 and TRBJ2-7, reads KAGVTQTPRYLIKTRGQQVTLSCSPISGHRSVSWYQQTPGQGLQFLFEYFSETQRNKGNFPGRFSGRQFSNSRSEMNVSTLELGDSALYLCASSSKLAGEYEQYFGPGTRLTVT.